One TCR beta chain is described in this entry. Its antigen is not known. These data originate in a study of shared clonotypes between healthy human individuals. The study, taken as a whole, reports: The naive CD4 repertoires of a handful of donors were compared, and approximately 5% of clonotypes were shared. A generally larger estimated richness was seen in naive subsets than in memory subsets.

V was cut by 1 base and J by 0 bases, with 13 bases left in between. The CDR3 loop spans 17 amino acids. Germline lookup yields CDR1 LNHNV and CDR2 YYDKDF (reference sequence). Deep was the level at which the assay was run. Methods used by the authors: ImmunoSEQ only sent back junction sequences with no quality scores, so filtering was done differently. Assay: immunoSEQ multiplex PCR; the TCRdb copy retains only in-frame clones and omits some. The V and J calls and the clone size are those of that table, but D and trimming were determined from the DNA. Counted here are over 2 million clones, roughly 96% occurring once; the ten biggest clones make up roughly 0.13%.

The rearrangement uses TRBV15 and TRBJ1-3; no firm D call. This clonotype was obtained from a man aged 18-30 years in good health. Sequenced: naive CD4+ T cells sorted from blood. Subset described: CD45RA+ positively selected. Here the CDR3 reads CATSRGVTVNSGNTIYF. In nucleotides, the CDR3 is TGTGCCACCAGCAGAGGAGTCACAGTTAACTCTGGAAACACCATATATTTT.